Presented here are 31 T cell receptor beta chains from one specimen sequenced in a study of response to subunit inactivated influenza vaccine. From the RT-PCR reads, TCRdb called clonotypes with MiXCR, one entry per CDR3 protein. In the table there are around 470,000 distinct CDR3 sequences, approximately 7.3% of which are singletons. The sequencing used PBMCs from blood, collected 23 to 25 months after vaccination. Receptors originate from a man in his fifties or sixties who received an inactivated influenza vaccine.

CDR3 loop: CSAPTGLAGGTGELFF. In DNA form, the CDR3 reads TGCAGTGCTCCCACCGGACTAGCGGGAGGCACCGGGGAGCTGTTTTTT. The chain joins TRBV20-1 to TRBJ2-2; 14 bases agree with TRBD2. The length of the CDR3 is 16 residues. The germline gives CDR1 DFQATT, CDR2 SNEGSKA (reference sequence). Trimming took 5 bases from V and 4 from J; bases not matched to a gene: 6.

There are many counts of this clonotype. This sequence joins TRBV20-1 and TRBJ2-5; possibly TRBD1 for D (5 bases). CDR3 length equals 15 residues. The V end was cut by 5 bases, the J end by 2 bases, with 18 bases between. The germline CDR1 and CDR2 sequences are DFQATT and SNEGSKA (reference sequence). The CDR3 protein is CSALGNRNLQETQYF. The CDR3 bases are TGCAGTGCTCTAGGGAACAGGAACCTTCAAGAGACCCAGTACTTC.

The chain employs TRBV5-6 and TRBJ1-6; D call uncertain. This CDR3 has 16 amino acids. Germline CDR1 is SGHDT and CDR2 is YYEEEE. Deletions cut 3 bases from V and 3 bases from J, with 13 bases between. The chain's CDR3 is CASSSPNGNYNSPLHF. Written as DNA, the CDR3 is TGTGCCAGCAGCTCCCCGAATGGGAACTATAATTCACCCCTCCACTTT. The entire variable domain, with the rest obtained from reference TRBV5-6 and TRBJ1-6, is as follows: DAGVTQSPTHLIKTRGQQVTLRCSPKSGHDTVSWYQQALGQGPQFIFQYYEEEERQRGNFPDRFSGHQFPNYSSELNVNALLLGDSALYLCASSSPNGNYNSPLHFGNGTRLTVT.

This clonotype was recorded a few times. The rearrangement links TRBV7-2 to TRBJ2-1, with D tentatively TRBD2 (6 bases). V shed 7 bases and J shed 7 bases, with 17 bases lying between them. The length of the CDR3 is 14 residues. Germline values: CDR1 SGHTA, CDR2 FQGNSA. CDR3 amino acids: CASTRFGGLNEQFF. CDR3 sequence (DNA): TGTGCCAGCACCCGATTCGGGGGTCTGAATGAGCAGTTCTTC.

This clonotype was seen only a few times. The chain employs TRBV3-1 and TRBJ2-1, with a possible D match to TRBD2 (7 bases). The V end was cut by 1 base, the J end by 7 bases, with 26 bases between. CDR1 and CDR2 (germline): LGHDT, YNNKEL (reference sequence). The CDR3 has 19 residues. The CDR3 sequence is CASSQVSGPGEGVTNEQFF. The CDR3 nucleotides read TGTGCCAGCAGCCAAGTCTCTGGCCCAGGGGAGGGGGTAACGAATGAGCAGTTCTTC.

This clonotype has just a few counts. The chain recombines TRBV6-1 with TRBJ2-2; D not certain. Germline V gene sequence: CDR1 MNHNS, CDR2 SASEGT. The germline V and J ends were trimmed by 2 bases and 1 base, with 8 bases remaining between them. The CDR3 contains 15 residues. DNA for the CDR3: TGTGCCAGCAGTGAACCTGGACGGAACACCGGGGAGCTGTTTTTT. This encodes CASSEPGRNTGELFF.

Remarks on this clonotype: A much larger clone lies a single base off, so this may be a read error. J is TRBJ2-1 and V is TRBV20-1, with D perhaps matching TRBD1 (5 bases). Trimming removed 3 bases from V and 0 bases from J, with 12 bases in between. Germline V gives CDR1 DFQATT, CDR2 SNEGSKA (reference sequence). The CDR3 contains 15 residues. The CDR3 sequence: CSASGAPSSYNEQFF. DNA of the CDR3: TGCAGTGCTAGTGGGGCTCCGAGCTCCTACAATGAGCAGTTCTTC.

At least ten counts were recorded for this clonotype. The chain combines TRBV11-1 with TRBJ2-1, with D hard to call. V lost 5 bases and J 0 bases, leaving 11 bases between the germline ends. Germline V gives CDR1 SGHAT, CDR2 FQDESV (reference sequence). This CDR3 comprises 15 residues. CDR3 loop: CASSPDLGSYNEQFF. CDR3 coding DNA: TGTGCCAGCAGCCCTGACCTAGGCTCCTACAATGAGCAGTTCTTC. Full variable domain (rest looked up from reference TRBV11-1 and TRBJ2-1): EAEVAQSPRYKITEKSQAVAFWCDPISGHATLYWYRQILGQGPELLVQFQDESVVDDSQLPKDRFSAERLKGVDSTLKIQPAELGDSAMYLCASSPDLGSYNEQFFGPGTRLTVL.

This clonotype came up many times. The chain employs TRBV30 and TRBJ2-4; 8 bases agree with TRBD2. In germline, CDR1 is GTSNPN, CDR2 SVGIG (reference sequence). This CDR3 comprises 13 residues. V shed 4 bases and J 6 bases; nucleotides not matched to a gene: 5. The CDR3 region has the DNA TGTGCCTGGAATGGGACTAGGCGAAACATTCAGTACTTC. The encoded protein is CAWNGTRRNIQYF.

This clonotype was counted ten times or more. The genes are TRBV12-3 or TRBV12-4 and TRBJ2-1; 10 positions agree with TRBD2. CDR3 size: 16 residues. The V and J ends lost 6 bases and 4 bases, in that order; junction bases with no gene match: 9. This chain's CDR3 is CASSSLAGGKYNEQFF. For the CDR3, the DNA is TGTGCCAGCAGCTCATTAGCGGGGGGTAAATACAATGAGCAGTTCTTC.

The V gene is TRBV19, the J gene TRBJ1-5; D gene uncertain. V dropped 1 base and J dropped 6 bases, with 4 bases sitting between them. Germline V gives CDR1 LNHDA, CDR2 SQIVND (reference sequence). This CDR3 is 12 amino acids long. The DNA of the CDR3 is TGTGCCAGTAGTATAGGGGGTCAGCCCCAGCATTTT. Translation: CASSIGGQPQHF.

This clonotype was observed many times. Here the CDR3 DNA reads TGTGCCAGCAGCCAAGATATTCGGAGTGGGAGGAACTACGAGCAGTACTTC. It specifies CASSQDIRSGRNYEQYF. The chain has TRBV4-2 and TRBJ2-7, with D possibly TRBD2 on 6 matching bases. CDR1 and CDR2 (germline): LGHNA, YNFKEQ. CDR3 length equals 17 residues. Trimming removed 0 bases from V and 3 bases from J, with 18 bases in between.

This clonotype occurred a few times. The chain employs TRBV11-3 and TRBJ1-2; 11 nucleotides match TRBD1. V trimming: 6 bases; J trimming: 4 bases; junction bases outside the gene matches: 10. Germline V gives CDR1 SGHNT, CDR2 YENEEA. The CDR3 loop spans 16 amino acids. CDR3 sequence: CASSMDRGPRSYGYTF. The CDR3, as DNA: TGTGCCAGCAGTATGGACAGGGGGCCTAGGAGCTATGGCTACACCTTC.

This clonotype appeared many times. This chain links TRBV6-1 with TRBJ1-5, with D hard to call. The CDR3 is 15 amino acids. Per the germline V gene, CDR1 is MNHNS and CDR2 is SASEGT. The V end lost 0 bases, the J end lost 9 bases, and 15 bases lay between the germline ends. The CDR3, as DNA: TGTGCCAGCAGTGAAGCTCGTCGGGAAGGTAGGCCCCAGCATTTT. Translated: CASSEARREGRPQHF.

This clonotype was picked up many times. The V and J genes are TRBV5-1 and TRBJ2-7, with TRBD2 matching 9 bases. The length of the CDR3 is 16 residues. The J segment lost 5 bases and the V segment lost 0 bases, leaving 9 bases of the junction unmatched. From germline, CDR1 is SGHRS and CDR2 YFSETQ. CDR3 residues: CASSLAASGIVDEQYF. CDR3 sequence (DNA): TGCGCCAGCAGCTTGGCGGCTAGCGGGATCGTCGACGAGCAGTACTTC.

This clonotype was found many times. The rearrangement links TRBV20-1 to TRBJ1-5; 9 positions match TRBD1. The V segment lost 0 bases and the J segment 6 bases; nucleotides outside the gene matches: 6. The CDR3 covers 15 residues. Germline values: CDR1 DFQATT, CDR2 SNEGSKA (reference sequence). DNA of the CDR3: TGCAGTGCTAGAGATCTAACAGGGGGCGGTCAGCCCCAGCATTTT. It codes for CSARDLTGGGQPQHF.

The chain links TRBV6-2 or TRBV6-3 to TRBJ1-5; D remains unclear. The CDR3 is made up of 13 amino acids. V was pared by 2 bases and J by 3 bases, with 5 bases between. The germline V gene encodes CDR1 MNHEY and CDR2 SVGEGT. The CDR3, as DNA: TGTGCCAGCAGTTACCCGGACAATCAGCCCCAGCATTTT. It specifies CASSYPDNQPQHF.

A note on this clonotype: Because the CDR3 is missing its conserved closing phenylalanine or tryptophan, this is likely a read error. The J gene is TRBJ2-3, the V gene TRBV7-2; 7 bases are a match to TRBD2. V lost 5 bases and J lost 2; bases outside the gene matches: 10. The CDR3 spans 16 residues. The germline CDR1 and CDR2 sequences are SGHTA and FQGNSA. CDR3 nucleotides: TGTGCCAGCAGCCCCTCGGCGGGACTAAACACAGATACGCAGTATTTA. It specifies CASSPSAGLNTDTQYL.

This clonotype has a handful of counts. Here the CDR3 reads CASSQDRGRGELFF. CDR3 bases: TGCGCCAGCAGCCAAGACAGGGGGCGGGGGGAGCTGTTTTTT. The chain recombines TRBV4-3 with TRBJ2-2; 8 nucleotides agree with TRBD1. J lost 8 bases, V lost 0 bases, and 2 bases had no gene match. Germline CDR1 is LGHNA and CDR2 is YSLEER. The CDR3 consists of 14 residues.

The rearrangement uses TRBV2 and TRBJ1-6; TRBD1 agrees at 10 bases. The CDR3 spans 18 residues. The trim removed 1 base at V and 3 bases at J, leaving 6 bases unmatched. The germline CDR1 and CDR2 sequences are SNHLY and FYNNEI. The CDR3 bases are TGTGCCAGCAGTGAAGTAGTGACAGGGGGCTTCTATAATTCACCCCTCCACTTT. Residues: CASSEVVTGGFYNSPLHF.

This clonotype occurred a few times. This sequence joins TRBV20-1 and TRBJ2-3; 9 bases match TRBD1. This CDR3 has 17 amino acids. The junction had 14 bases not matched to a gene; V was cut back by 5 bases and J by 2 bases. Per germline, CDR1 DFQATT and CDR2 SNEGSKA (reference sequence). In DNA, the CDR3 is TGCAGTGCTGACGGGGCTACAGGGGGCCTCGCCACAGATACGCAGTATTTT. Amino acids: CSADGATGGLATDTQYF.

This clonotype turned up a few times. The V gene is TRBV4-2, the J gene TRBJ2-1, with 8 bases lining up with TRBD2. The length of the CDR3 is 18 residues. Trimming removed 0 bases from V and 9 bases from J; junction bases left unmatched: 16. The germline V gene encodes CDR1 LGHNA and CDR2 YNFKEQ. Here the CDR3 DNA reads TGTGCCAGCAGCCAAGAACCGACGGGAGCGGGAGCGTGGGGTGAGCAGTTCTTC. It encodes CASSQEPTGAGAWGEQFF.

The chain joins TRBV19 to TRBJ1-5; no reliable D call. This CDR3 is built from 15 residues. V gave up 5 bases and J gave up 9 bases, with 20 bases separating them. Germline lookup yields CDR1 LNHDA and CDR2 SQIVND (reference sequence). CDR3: CASSGGKNPGRPQHF. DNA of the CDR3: TGTGCCAGTAGTGGAGGGAAGAACCCTGGACGGCCCCAGCATTTT. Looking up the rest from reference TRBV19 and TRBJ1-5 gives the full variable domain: DGGITQSPKYLFRKEGQNVTLSCEQNLNHDAMYWYRQDPGQGLRLIYYSQIVNDFQKGDIAEGYSVSREKKESFPLTVTSAQKNPTAFYLCASSGGKNPGRPQHFGDGTRLSIL.

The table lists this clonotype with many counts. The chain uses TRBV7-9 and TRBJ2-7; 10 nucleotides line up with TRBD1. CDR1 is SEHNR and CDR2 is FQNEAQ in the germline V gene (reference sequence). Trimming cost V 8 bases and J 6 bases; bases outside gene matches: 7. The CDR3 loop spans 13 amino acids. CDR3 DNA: TGTGCCAGCTATGGGGACAGGGGATCCGAGCAGTACTTC. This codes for CASYGDRGSEQYF.

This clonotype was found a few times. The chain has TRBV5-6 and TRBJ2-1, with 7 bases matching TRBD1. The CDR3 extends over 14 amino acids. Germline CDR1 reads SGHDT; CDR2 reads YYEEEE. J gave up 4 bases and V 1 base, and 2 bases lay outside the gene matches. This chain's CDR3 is CASSLYRGYNEQFF. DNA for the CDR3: TGTGCCAGCAGCTTGTACAGGGGATACAATGAGCAGTTCTTC.

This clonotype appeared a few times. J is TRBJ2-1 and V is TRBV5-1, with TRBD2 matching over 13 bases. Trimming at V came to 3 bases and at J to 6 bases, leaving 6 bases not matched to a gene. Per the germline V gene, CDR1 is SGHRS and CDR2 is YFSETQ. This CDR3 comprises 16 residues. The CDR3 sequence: CASSWSGTSGANEQFF. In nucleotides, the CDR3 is TGCGCCAGCAGCTGGTCCGGGACTAGCGGGGCCAATGAGCAGTTCTTC.

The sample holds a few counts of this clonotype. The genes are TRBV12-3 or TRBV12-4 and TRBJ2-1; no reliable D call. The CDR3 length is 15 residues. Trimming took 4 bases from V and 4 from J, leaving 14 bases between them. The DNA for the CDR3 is TGTGCCAGCAGTTCATCGTCTTTGAATTACAATGAGCAGTTCTTC. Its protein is CASSSSSLNYNEQFF.

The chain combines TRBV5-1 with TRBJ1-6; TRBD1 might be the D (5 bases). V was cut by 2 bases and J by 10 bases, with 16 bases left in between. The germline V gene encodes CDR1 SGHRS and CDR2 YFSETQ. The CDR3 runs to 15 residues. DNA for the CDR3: TGCGCCAGCAGCTTAGGCACAGGAACGGGATCACCCCTCCACTTT. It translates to CASSLGTGTGSPLHF.

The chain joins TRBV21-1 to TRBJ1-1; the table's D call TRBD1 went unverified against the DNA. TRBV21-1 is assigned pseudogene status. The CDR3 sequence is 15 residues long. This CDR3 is CASSITQGIIGSAFF. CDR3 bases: TGTGCCAGCAGCATTACTCAGGGAATTATTGGATCAGCTTTCTTT.

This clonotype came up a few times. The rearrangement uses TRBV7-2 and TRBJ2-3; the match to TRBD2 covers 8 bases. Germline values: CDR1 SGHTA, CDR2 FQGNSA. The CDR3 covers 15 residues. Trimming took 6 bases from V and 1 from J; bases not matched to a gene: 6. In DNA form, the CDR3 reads TGTGCCAGCAGAAAGGAAGCGGGGGGCACAGATACGCAGTATTTT. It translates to CASRKEAGGTDTQYF.

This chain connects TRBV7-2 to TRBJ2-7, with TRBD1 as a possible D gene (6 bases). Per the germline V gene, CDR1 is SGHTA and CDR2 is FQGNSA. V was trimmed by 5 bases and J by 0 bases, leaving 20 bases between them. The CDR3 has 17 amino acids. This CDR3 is CASSLGGRGILSYEQYF. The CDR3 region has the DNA TGTGCCAGCAGCCTCGGAGGTAGGGGGATCCTCTCCTACGAGCAGTACTTC.